This TCR beta chain was identified in a study of blood T cell repertoires in COVID-19. The CDR3 runs to 13 residues. V dropped 5 bases and J dropped 7; count of bases not matched to a gene: 8. CDR1 and CDR2 (germline): GTSNPN, SVGIG (reference sequence). Per the original data handling: Amplification of reference gene primers was used by the study to estimate nucleated cell counts. Sequenced by immunoSEQ multiplex PCR; TCRdb stores in-frame clones only, minus some. V and J calls and clone size are as listed in that table; D and trimming were resolved from the DNA. The data show approximately 440,000 clones, approximately 88% seen once.

The genes are TRBV30 and TRBJ1-5; 7 nucleotides line up with TRBD1. This clonotype was obtained from a woman between 50 and 59 years old with COVID-19, enrolled during active disease. Material for sequencing was peripheral blood. CDR3 amino acids: CAWGGGFGQPQHF. The CDR3 region has the DNA TGTGCCTGGGGAGGGGGCTTTGGACAGCCCCAGCATTTT.